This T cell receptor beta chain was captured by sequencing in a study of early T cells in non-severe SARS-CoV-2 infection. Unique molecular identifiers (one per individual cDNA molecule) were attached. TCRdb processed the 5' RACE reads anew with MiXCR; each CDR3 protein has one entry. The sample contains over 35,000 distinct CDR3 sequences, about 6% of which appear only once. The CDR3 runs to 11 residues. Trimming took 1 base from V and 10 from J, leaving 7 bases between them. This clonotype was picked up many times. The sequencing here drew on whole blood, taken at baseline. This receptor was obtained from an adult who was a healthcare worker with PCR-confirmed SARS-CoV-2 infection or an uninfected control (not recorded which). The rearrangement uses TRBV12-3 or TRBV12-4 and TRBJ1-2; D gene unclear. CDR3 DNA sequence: TGTGCCAGCAGTTTAGGTCGGGACTACACCTTC. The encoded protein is CASSLGRDYTF.